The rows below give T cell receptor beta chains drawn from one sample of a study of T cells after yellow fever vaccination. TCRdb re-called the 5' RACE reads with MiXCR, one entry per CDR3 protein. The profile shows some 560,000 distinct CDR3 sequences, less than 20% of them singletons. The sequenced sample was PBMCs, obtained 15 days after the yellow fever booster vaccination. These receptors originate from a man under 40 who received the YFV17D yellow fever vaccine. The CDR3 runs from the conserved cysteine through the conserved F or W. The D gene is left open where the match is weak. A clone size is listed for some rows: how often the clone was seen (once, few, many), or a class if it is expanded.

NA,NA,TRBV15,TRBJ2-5,TGTGCCACCAGCACTCAGCAGGTCTCGGCCCAGTACTTC,CATSTQQVSAQYF
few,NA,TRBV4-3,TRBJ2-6,TGCGCCAGCAGCGCAAATATGGATTCTGGGGCCAACGTCCTGACTTTC,CASSANMDSGANVLTF
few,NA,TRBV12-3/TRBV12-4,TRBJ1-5,TGTGCCAGCACCTTGGGTCGGAATCAGCCCCAGCATTTT,CASTLGRNQPQHF
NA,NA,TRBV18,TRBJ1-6,TGTGCCAGCTCACCACCGGACCAACTCCTCCACTTT,CASSPPDQLLHF
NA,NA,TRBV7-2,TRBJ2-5,TGTGCCAGCGGCGAAACCGAGACCCTAGAGACCCAGTACTTC,CASGETETLETQYF
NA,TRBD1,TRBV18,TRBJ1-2,TGTGCCAGCCATTACGGACAGGCGCCTAACTATGGCTACACCTTC,CASHYGQAPNYGYTF
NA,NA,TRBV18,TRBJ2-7,TGTGCCAGCTCTTCTCGAACCGGGGCGGAAGAGCAGTACTTC,CASSSRTGAEEQYF
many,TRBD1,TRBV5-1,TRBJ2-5,TGCGCCAGCAGCTTTGACAGGGAAGGGACCCAGTACTTC,CASSFDREGTQYF
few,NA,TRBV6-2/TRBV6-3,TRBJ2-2,TGTGCCAGCAGTTACTCGGTTCCTCCCGCGGGGGAGCTGTTTTTT,CASSYSVPPAGELFF
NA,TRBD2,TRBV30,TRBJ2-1,TGTGCCTGGAACCGTCTGACTAGCGGGGGGGACAATGAGCAGTTCTTC,CAWNRLTSGGDNEQFF
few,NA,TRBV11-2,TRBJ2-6,TGTGCCAGCAGCCATGCATATAGTCGCGTCCTGACTTTC,CASSHAYSRVLTF
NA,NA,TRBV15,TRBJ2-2,TGTGCCACCAGCAGAGATGTGGCGGGCGGGACCGGGGAGCTGTTTTTT,CATSRDVAGGTGELFF
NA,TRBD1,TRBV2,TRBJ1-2,TGTGCCAGCAGTGAGCTCGGACAGGGACTGGCAAACTATGGCTACACCTTC,CASSELGQGLANYGYTF
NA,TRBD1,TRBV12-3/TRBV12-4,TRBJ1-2,TGTGCCAGCGGACCGTACAGGGGAGGAGGCTATGGCTACACCTTC,CASGPYRGGGYGYTF
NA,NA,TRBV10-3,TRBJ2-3,TGTGCCATCAGTCCAACGCGGTCGAACACAGATACGCAGTATTTT,CAISPTRSNTDTQYF
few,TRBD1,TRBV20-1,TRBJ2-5,TGCAGTGCCCCCGGGACAGGGGAGACCCAGTACTTC,CSAPGTGETQYF
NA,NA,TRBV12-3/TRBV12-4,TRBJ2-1,TGTGCCAGCTCATCGGGTTTTACGACCTACAATGAGCAGTTCTTC,CASSSGFTTYNEQFF
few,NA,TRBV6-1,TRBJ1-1,TGTGCCAGCAGTGCAGACGGGAAGGTTTCAAGGCCCCCTGAAGCTTTCTTT,CASSADGKVSRPPEAFF
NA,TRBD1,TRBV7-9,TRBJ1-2,TGTGCCAGCAGCTTCCGGGACAGGGGCTCTAACTATGGCTACACCTTC,CASSFRDRGSNYGYTF
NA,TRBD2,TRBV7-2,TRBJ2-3,TGTGCCAGCAGCTTACAGTCTAGCGGGAGATTAGATACGCAGTATTTT,CASSLQSSGRLDTQYF
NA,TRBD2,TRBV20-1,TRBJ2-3,TGCAGTGCTATATCGACTAGCGGGAGGACAGATACGCAGTATTTT,CSAISTSGRTDTQYF
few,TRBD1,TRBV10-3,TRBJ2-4,TGTGCCATCAGTGGCGAGGACAGGGGTGAGGGCATTCAGTACTTC,CAISGEDRGEGIQYF
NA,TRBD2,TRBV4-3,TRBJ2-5,TGCGCCAGCAGCCAAGATAAGCTAGCGGGGGGAGAGACCCAGTACTTC,CASSQDKLAGGETQYF
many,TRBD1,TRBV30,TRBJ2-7,TGTGCCTGGAGTGTACAGGGACAGGGGGCCGGTATCTACGAGCAGTACTTC,CAWSVQGQGAGIYEQYF
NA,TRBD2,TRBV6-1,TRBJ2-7,TGTGCCAGCAGACCCCAAGCGGGAGGGACTAACGAGCAGTACTTC,CASRPQAGGTNEQYF
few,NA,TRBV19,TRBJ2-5,TGTGCCAGTAGTATTAAGGGGAGCCAAGAGACCCAGTACTTC,CASSIKGSQETQYF
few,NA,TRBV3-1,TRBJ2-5,TGTGCCAGCAGCCCCCAGTACGAGGAGACCCAGTACTTC,CASSPQYEETQYF
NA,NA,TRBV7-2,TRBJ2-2,TGTGCCAGCAGCCCGAACATAGGCACCGGGGAGCTGTTTTTT,CASSPNIGTGELFF
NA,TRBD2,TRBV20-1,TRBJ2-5,TGCAGTGCCAAGGGACTAGCGGGAGGAGAGACCCAGTACTTC,CSAKGLAGGETQYF
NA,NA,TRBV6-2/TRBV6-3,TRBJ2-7,TGTGCCAGCAGATCATTCACGGCTAAGAACCTCTACGAGCAGTACTTC,CASRSFTAKNLYEQYF
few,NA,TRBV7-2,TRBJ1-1,TGTGCCAGCAGCTTACGACGGCTGAACACTGAAGCTTTCTTT,CASSLRRLNTEAFF